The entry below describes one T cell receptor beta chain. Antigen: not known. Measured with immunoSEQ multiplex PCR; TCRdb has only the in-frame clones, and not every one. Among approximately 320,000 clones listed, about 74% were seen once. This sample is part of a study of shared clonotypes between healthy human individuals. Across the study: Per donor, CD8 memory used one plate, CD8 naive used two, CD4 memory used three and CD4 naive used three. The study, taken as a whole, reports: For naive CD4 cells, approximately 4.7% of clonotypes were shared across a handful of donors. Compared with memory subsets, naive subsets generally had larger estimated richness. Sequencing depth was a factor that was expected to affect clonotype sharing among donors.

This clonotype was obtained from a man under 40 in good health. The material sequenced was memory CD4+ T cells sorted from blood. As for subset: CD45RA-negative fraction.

This chain's CDR3 is CASSSSTEAFF. Here the CDR3 DNA reads TGTGCCAGCAGTTCATCCACTGAAGCTTTCTTT. The chain couples TRBV6-5 to TRBJ1-1; D is ambiguous. This CDR3 has 11 residues. V was clipped by 4 bases and J by 4 bases, with 4 bases between them. CDR1 is MNHEY and CDR2 is SVGAGI in the germline V gene.